Presented here are 12 T cell receptor beta chains from one specimen sequenced in a study of T-cell memory formation after mild COVID-19. TCRdb re-called the 5' RACE reads through MiXCR, storing one row per CDR3 protein. The table has 120,000 to 150,000 distinct CDR3 sequences, about 19% seen once. The sequencing input was PBMCs or a T cell subset sorted from them (not recorded which). Source of these receptors: an adult woman who had mild COVID-19 (a few samples of this study predate the infection). Cell type and time point are not known.

This clonotype was counted only a few times. The chain combines TRBV2 with TRBJ2-3, with TRBD2 matching over 8 bases. Germline V gene sequence: CDR1 SNHLY, CDR2 FYNNEI. Losses at the gene ends were 6 bases for V and 1 base for J; bases not matched to a gene: 3. The CDR3 runs 14 residues. The CDR3 DNA reads as TGTGCCAGCAGGAGCGGGGGCCGCACAGATACGCAGTATTTT. Translated, it gives CASRSGGRTDTQYF.

This clonotype was seen a handful of times. V and J are TRBV15 and TRBJ2-7; TRBD2 might be the D (5 bases). V was shortened by 3 bases and J by 7 bases, with 13 bases between the two germline ends. This CDR3 comprises 13 residues. Per the germline V gene, CDR1 is LNHNV and CDR2 is YYDKDF (reference sequence). The CDR3, as DNA: TGTGCCACCAGCAGGACTCTAGGCGGGGAGCAGTACTTC. This sequence encodes CATSRTLGGEQYF.

V is TRBV7-2 and J is TRBJ2-1; D might be TRBD2 (8 bases). V was pared by 7 bases and J by 4 bases, with 20 bases between. The CDR3 spans 16 residues. The V gene's germline CDR1 is SGHTA and CDR2 FQGNSA. The CDR3 region has the DNA TGTGCCAGCACCCAGCGGGGGCAGGGGGTTTACAATGAGCAGTTCTTC. This translates into CASTQRGQGVYNEQFF.

The chain recombines TRBV24-1 with TRBJ2-3; 11 bases align to TRBD2. Losses at the gene ends were 5 bases for V and 2 bases for J; bases not matched to a gene: 8. The CDR3 has 17 residues. Germline loops: CDR1 KGHDR, CDR2 SFDVKD. The CDR3 region is CATSAVAGGINTDTQYF. The CDR3 DNA reads as TGTGCCACCAGTGCGGTAGCGGGGGGGATTAACACAGATACGCAGTATTTT.

This clonotype has only a few counts. The CDR3 DNA sequence: TGTGCCACCAGTGACCCTAGCGGGCACTCCTACAATGAGCAGTTCTTC. It is translated as CATSDPSGHSYNEQFF. V gene TRBV24-1 combines with J gene TRBJ2-1; 8 nucleotides align to TRBD2. Germline lookup yields CDR1 KGHDR and CDR2 SFDVKD. V lost 4 bases to trimming and J lost 0 bases; unmatched junction nucleotides: 4. The CDR3 is 16 amino acids.

This clonotype has only a few counts. This chain joins TRBV12-3 or TRBV12-4 and TRBJ2-6; D not certain. Trimming shortened V by 2 bases and J by 4 bases, and 9 bases separated the two germline ends. This CDR3 is built from 15 residues. The CDR3: CASSLRGAGANVLTF. CDR3 DNA: TGTGCCAGCAGTTTACGCGGAGCGGGGGCCAACGTCCTGACTTTC.

This clonotype was counted at least ten times. The J gene is TRBJ2-1, the V gene TRBV5-4, with 10 bases lining up with TRBD2. The CDR3 length is 16 residues. CDR1 is SGHNT and CDR2 is YYREEE in the germline V gene (reference sequence). V was pared by 0 bases and J by 9 bases, with 9 bases of the junction left unmatched. The CDR3 DNA follows: TGTGCCAGCAGCTTGGCGGCGAGCGGGAGGGCCATTGAGCAGTTCTTC. Residues: CASSLAASGRAIEQFF.

CDR3 coding DNA: TGTGCCAGCAGCCAATACGGTGAAAAACTGTTTTTT. Protein sequence: CASSQYGEKLFF. The chain couples TRBV3-1 to TRBJ1-4; no firm D call. This CDR3 region has 12 residues. Germline V lookup: CDR1 LGHDT, CDR2 YNNKEL (reference sequence). Trimming pared 2 bases from V and 7 bases from J, leaving 5 bases between.

This chain uses TRBV20-1 with TRBJ2-5, with 11 nucleotides matching TRBD2. Losses at the gene ends were 0 bases for V and 5 bases for J; bases not matched to a gene: 5. Germline CDR1 reads DFQATT; CDR2 reads SNEGSKA (reference sequence). This CDR3 region has 15 residues. The CDR3 is CSARDMVAGGETQYF. DNA for the CDR3: TGCAGTGCTAGAGATATGGTAGCGGGAGGGGAGACCCAGTACTTC.

V and J are TRBV18 and TRBJ2-7; 9 bases fit TRBD2. The CDR3 is 15 amino acids. V dropped 3 bases and J dropped 6; count of bases not matched to a gene: 9. Germline V gene lookup returns CDR1 KGHSH and CDR2 LQKENI. As DNA, the CDR3 is TGTGCCAGCTCACCTTTTGTAGCGGGAGTTGCCGAGCAGTACTTC. Encoded protein: CASSPFVAGVAEQYF.

This clonotype turned up a few times. The V gene is TRBV3-1, the J gene TRBJ2-7, with no clear D. V dropped 3 bases and J dropped 3 bases, with 9 bases sitting between them. CDR1 and CDR2 (germline): LGHDT, YNNKEL (reference sequence). The CDR3 is made up of 13 amino acids. The DNA of the CDR3 is TGTGCCAGCAGCCAGCTGGGCGGCTACGAGCAGTACTTC. As protein: CASSQLGGYEQYF.

V usage is TRBV5-1 and J usage is TRBJ2-1, with 8 bases lining up with TRBD1. CDR3 length: 15 amino acids. V was pared by 0 bases and J by 8 bases, with 7 bases of the junction left unmatched. Germline V gene lookup returns CDR1 SGHRS and CDR2 YFSETQ. DNA for the CDR3: TGCGCCAGCAGCTTGGGGACAGGGCCTAAGGATGAGCAGTTCTTC. It encodes CASSLGTGPKDEQFF.